One T cell receptor (beta chain) is described in this entry. This clone was counted once. This receptor's antigen is unknown. Base qualities are not provided; no much larger clone lies one nucleotide away. From cysteine to phenylalanine, the CDR3 is 17 amino acids long. Left in the record is the CDR3 DNA by itself, 51 bases read in frame from the first base. The germline V gene sets CDR1 to KGHSH and CDR2 to LQKENI. V trim: 4 bases; J trim: 6 bases; unmatched bases: 12. The immunoSEQ Assay, a bias-controlled multiplex PCR, was used to amplify TCRbeta CDR3 regions from genomic DNA. In the paper's pipeline: The number of nucleated cells in each sample was estimated from the amplification of reference gene primers within the assay. Sequence reads were collapsed and filtered to measure the absolute abundance of every unique TCRbeta CDR3 rearrangement. Productive Simpson clonality was computed per sample as the square root of Simpson's diversity index over productive rearrangements. Drawn from immuneACCESS, this table holds only the in-frame rearrangements with V and J called that TCRdb kept. Clones are partly lost; checked studies trace under half to an unresolved V gene and leave the rest unexplained. The V and J calls and the clone size are those of that table, but D and trimming were determined from the DNA. Across this sample there are 270,000 or so clones, with about four fifths seen only once. Of the sample, approximately 10% falls within the top ten clones.

This record comes from a study of blood T cell repertoires in COVID-19 (dated by TCRdb to about 2020). A note on the overall study: Samples covering the acute and convalescent phases of COVID-19 were provided by collaborators in the United States, Italy and Spain. The prospective study material was composed of cDNA or gDNA derived from T cells, B-cell-depleted T cells, or PBMCs. A freely available public database, intended as a resource for researchers studying the immune response to SARS-CoV-2, is where the repertoires were released. HLA class I and class II types, where available, came from metadata supplied by the sample provider rather than from assay-based typing. Samples were obtained from the ongoing ImmuneRACE study (first 160 participants) and from 1,200 or so subjects provided by 6 global collaborators. Nearly every sample came with metadata listing a de-identified subject ID, COVID-19 status, age in years and sex. Deeply sampled blood TCRbeta repertoires from subjects exposed to, actively infected with, or recovered from COVID-19 were included in the dataset.

Paper-wide results and their limitations: How much clinical and demographic metadata was included differed by source and by participant, and the metadata was provided uncurated.

A second Seattle source provided samples from volunteer blood donors who had recovered from COVID-19. Collaborating institutions collected whole blood in K2EDTA tubes following their own protocols. For TCRbeta analysis, collaborators shipped samples as frozen whole blood, isolated PBMCs, or DNA extracted from either of those sample types. Sequenced material: peripheral blood. The TCR comes from a woman between 50 and 59 years old who had recovered from COVID-19. The V and J genes are TRBV18 and TRBJ2-2, and 9 bases in between align with TRBD1. The CDR3 reads as follows: CASSLRGGTGSAGELFF. The base sequence is TGTGCCAGCTCACTCAGAGGAGGGACAGGGTCGGCCGGGGAGCTGTTTTTT.